This TCR beta chain was recorded in a study of OX40 agonist ivuxolimab in advanced cancers. Across the whole study: The dose-escalation cohort had hepatocellular carcinoma, melanoma, renal cell or head and neck cancer.

Clones were sequenced by immunoSEQ multiplex PCR, and TCRdb holds only the in-frame ones, with some missing. Here the sample spans over 15,000 clones, roughly 73% being singletons. With V trimmed by 3 bases and J by 2 bases, 11 bases remained unmatched. From germline, CDR1 is GTSNPN and CDR2 SVGIG (reference sequence). The CDR3 has 17 residues. Material: CD4+ or CD8+ T cells sorted from blood, obtained in a trial of the OX40 agonist ivuxolimab. The TCR was taken from an adult with an advanced solid tumor such as melanoma, head and neck, liver or kidney cancer. The chain carries TRBV30 and TRBJ2-3; 10 nucleotides line up with TRBD1. For the CDR3, the DNA is TGTGCCTGGAGCCCTTCACCGGGACAGGGGACCACAGATACGCAGTATTTT. Its translation: CAWSPSPGQGTTDTQYF.